The 18 T cell receptor beta chains below come from one sample, sequenced in a study of blood T cell repertoires in COVID-19. Assay: immunoSEQ multiplex PCR; the TCRdb copy retains only in-frame clones and omits some. The table records about 42,000 clones, approximately 79% of them present only once. The sequenced sample was peripheral blood. The receptors originated from a woman of 80 years or more with acute or convalescent COVID-19.

The chain joins TRBV7-8 to TRBJ2-7, with 11 bases matching TRBD2. CDR1 and CDR2 (germline): SGHVS, FQNEAQ. CDR3 size: 16 residues. The trim removed 1 base at V and 6 bases at J, leaving 8 bases unmatched. This CDR3 reads CASSLGLAGGGFEQYF. In nucleotides, the CDR3 is TGTGCCAGCAGCTTAGGGCTAGCGGGAGGAGGGTTCGAGCAGTACTTC.

The chain employs TRBV14 and TRBJ2-7, with 7 bases matching TRBD1. Germline CDR1 is SGHDN and CDR2 is FVKESK. There are 13 residues in the CDR3. Trimming cost V 5 bases and J 3 bases; bases outside gene matches: 4. The CDR3: CASSVSGGYEQYF. As DNA, the CDR3 is TGTGCCAGCAGCGTGTCAGGGGGCTACGAGCAGTACTTC.

J is TRBJ2-7 and V is TRBV5-1, with 15 bases lining up with TRBD2. This CDR3 is built from 16 residues. CDR1 and CDR2 (germline): SGHRS, YFSETQ. Losses at the gene ends were 4 bases for V and 1 base for J; bases not matched to a gene: 3. The CDR3 nucleotides read TGCGCCAGCAGCCCGGGACTAGCGGGGGGTTCCTACGAGCAGTACTTC. This sequence encodes CASSPGLAGGSYEQYF.

This clone came up once. This chain links TRBV7-2 with TRBJ2-7; 10 positions agree with TRBD2. From germline, CDR1 is SGHTA and CDR2 FQGNSA. V lost 1 base and J lost 7; bases outside the gene matches: 10. This CDR3 is built from 16 residues. In DNA, the CDR3 is TGTGCCAGCAGCTTAGGTCCAGCGGGAGGGCCAAGGGAGCAGTACTTC. Protein sequence: CASSLGPAGGPREQYF.

The chain carries TRBV19 and TRBJ2-5; 11 bases map to TRBD1. Germline CDR1 LNHDA, CDR2 SQIVND (reference sequence). This CDR3 region has 15 residues. The ends lost 6 bases at V and 0 bases at J; junction bases unmatched: 3. CDR3 nucleotides: TGTGCCAGTAGGGACAGGGGGCGTAACCAAGAGACCCAGTACTTC. Its protein is CASRDRGRNQETQYF.

The chain couples TRBV24-1 to TRBJ2-7; 7 bases agree with TRBD1. Germline values: CDR1 KGHDR, CDR2 SFDVKD. CDR3 length: 13 amino acids. The V and J ends lost 10 bases and 4 bases, in that order; junction bases with no gene match: 9. The CDR3 bases are TGTGCCACGAGACCCAAGACAGGGTACGAGCAGTACTTC. This gives the protein CATRPKTGYEQYF.

This clone has a count of ten or more. The chain combines TRBV15 with TRBJ2-1, with TRBD2 identical over 10 bases. V lost 4 bases, J lost 9 bases, and 12 bases stayed unmatched. The CDR3 runs 16 residues. Germline CDR1 is LNHNV and CDR2 is YYDKDF (reference sequence). The CDR3 DNA reads TGTGCCACCAGCACGAGGGCTAGCGGGAGTGGCGCTGAGCAGTTCTTC. Translation: CATSTRASGSGAEQFF.

The chain employs TRBV25-1 and TRBJ1-2; tentative D call: TRBD1 (6 bases). The CDR3 loop spans 17 amino acids. The V gene lost 3 bases and the J gene lost 4 bases, with 21 bases spanning the gap. Germline V lookup: CDR1 MGHDK, CDR2 SYGVNS. The CDR3 loop reads CASSESAGQTVGYGYTF. Written as DNA, the CDR3 is TGTGCCAGCAGTGAGAGTGCAGGACAGACAGTAGGCTATGGCTACACCTTC.

The chain employs TRBV11-2 and TRBJ2-7; 7 nucleotides match TRBD1. The germline V gene encodes CDR1 SGHAT and CDR2 FQNNGV. CDR3 length: 14 residues. The J segment lost 0 bases and the V segment lost 4 bases, leaving 3 bases of the junction unmatched. As DNA, the CDR3 is TGTGCCAGCAGCTCCAGGACAGGCTCCTACGAGCAGTACTTC. Protein: CASSSRTGSYEQYF.

The genes are TRBV5-1 and TRBJ2-5, with TRBD1 identical over 12 bases. The V gene end was trimmed by 6 bases and the J gene end by 5 bases; junction bases not matched to a gene: 11. This CDR3 is 16 amino acids long. Germline assignment: CDR1 SGHRS and CDR2 YFSETQ. CDR3 region: CASTKDGTGGIETQYF. CDR3 DNA: TGCGCCAGCACAAAAGACGGGACAGGGGGCATTGAGACCCAGTACTTC.

The V gene is TRBV7-2, the J gene TRBJ1-2, with 9 nucleotides matching TRBD1. This CDR3 has 14 residues. The ends lost 4 bases at V and 6 bases at J; junction bases unmatched: 6. Germline CDR1 SGHTA, CDR2 FQGNSA. CDR3 in amino acids: CASSSLQGAHGYTF. CDR3 nucleotides: TGTGCCAGCAGCTCGTTACAGGGGGCACATGGCTACACCTTC.

The V call is TRBV19, the J call TRBJ1-5; 9 bases align to TRBD1. This CDR3 has 13 residues. The germline V gene encodes CDR1 LNHDA and CDR2 SQIVND (reference sequence). J gave up 7 bases and V 5 bases, and 3 bases lay outside the gene matches. The CDR3 is CASSSTGGQPQHF. The DNA for the CDR3 is TGTGCCAGTAGTTCGACAGGGGGACAGCCCCAGCATTTT.

V is TRBV6-2 or TRBV6-3 and J is TRBJ2-6; D remains unclear. Germline values: CDR1 MNHEY, CDR2 SVGEGT. This CDR3 is 15 amino acids long. V was shortened by 6 bases and J by 2 bases, with 11 bases between the two germline ends. The CDR3 here is CASSPSLPGANVLTF. The DNA of the CDR3 is TGTGCCAGCAGCCCCTCCCTCCCTGGGGCCAACGTCCTGACTTTC.

V and J are TRBV28 and TRBJ2-1; 10 bases are a match to TRBD2. The J segment lost 8 bases and the V segment lost 7 bases, leaving 11 bases of the junction unmatched. Germline CDR1 and CDR2: MDHEN and SYDVKM. The CDR3 extends over 15 amino acids. The CDR3 nucleotides are TGTGCCAGCATTACTCTAGCGGGAGTGGTCTATGAGCAGTTCTTC. Translating it yields CASITLAGVVYEQFF.

This rearrangement joins TRBV5-1 to TRBJ1-3, with D unclear. Germline CDR1 and CDR2: SGHRS and YFSETQ. The CDR3 has 13 amino acids. Trimming took 5 bases from V and 3 from J, leaving 9 bases between them. The CDR3 here is CASRVAGGNTIYF. The CDR3 DNA reads as TGCGCCAGCAGAGTCGCGGGTGGAAACACCATATATTTT.

The J gene is TRBJ2-3, the V gene TRBV5-1, with 9 bases that match TRBD2. V shed 4 bases, J shed 5 bases, and the junction held 11 bases outside the gene matches. In germline, CDR1 is SGHRS, CDR2 YFSETQ. The CDR3 spans 16 residues. CDR3 DNA sequence: TGCGCCAGCAGCCCGGGGGCGGGAGGGCCCTTAGATACGCAGTATTTT. Protein product: CASSPGAGGPLDTQYF.

The chain joins TRBV21-1 to TRBJ2-1; the table gives TRBD1 as D, unverified against the DNA. TRBV21-1 is a pseudogene segment. The CDR3 runs 13 residues. The CDR3 is CASSGHRGYEQFF. The CDR3 DNA follows: TGTGCCAGCAGCGGCCATAGGGGGTATGAGCAGTTCTTC.

This sequence joins TRBV18 and TRBJ2-2, with 14 bases fitting TRBD2. Germline V gene data show CDR1 as KGHSH and CDR2 as LQKENI. Losses at the gene ends were 2 bases for V and 8 bases for J; bases not matched to a gene: 1. The CDR3 runs 15 residues. The CDR3 protein is CASSPGTSGRGELFF. CDR3 coding DNA: TGTGCCAGCTCACCAGGGACTAGCGGGAGAGGGGAGCTGTTTTTT.